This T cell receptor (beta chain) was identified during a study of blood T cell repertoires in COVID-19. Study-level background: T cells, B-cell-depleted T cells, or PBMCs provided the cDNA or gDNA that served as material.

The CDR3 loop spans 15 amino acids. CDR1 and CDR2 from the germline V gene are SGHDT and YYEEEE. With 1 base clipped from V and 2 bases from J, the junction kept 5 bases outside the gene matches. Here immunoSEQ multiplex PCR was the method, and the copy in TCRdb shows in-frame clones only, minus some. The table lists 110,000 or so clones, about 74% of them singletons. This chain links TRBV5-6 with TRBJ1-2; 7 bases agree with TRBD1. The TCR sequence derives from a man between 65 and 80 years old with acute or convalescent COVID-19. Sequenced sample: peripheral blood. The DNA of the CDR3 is TGTGCCAGCAGCTTGTGGGACAGACTAAACTATGGCTACACCTTC. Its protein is CASSLWDRLNYGYTF.